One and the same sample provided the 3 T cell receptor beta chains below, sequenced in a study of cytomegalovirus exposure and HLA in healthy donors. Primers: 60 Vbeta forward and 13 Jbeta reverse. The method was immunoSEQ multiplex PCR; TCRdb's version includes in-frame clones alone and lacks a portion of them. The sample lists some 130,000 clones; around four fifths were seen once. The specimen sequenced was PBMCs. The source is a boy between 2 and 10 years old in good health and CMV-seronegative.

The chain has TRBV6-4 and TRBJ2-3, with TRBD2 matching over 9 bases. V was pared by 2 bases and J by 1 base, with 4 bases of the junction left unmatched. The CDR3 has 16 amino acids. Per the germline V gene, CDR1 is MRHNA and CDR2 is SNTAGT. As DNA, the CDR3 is TGTGCCAGCAGTGACGGGTCTAGCGGGGGCACAGATACGCAGTATTTT. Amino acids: CASSDGSSGGTDTQYF.

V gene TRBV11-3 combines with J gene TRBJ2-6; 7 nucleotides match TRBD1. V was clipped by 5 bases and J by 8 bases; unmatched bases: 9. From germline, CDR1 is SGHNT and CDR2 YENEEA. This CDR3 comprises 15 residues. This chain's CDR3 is CASSNRQGRTNVLTF. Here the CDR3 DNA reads TGTGCCAGCAGCAACCGACAGGGTAGGACCAACGTCCTGACTTTC.

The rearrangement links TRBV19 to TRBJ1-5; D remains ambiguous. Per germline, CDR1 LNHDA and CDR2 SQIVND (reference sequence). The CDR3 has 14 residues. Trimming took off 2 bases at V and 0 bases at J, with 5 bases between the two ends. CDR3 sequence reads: CASSIRSSNQPQHF. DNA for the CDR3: TGTGCCAGTAGTATAAGGAGTAGCAATCAGCCCCAGCATTTT.